A single sample is the source of the 20 T cell receptor beta chains below, sequenced in a study of graft-versus-host responses after intestinal transplantation. Measured with immunoSEQ multiplex PCR; TCRdb has only the in-frame clones, and not every one. The sample lists around 18,000 clones; around 95% were seen once. The specimen was PBMCs, collected 23 days after intestinal transplant. These receptors all stem from a human patient who received an intestinal transplant, so some T cells may come from the graft donor.

This clone has just one count. V is TRBV6-1 and J is TRBJ1-3, with 8 bases matching TRBD1. V dropped 2 bases and J dropped 1; count of bases not matched to a gene: 4. The CDR3 has 16 residues. Germline CDR1 MNHNS, CDR2 SASEGT. The CDR3 loop is CASSESTGGSGNTIYF. DNA for the CDR3: TGTGCCAGCAGTGAATCCACAGGGGGGTCTGGAAACACCATATATTTT.

V and J are TRBV7-9 and TRBJ1-2, with TRBD1 matching over 7 bases. The CDR3 sequence is 14 residues long. Per the germline V gene, CDR1 is SEHNR and CDR2 is FQNEAQ (reference sequence). V trimming: 5 bases; J trimming: 4 bases; junction bases outside the gene matches: 7. CDR3 protein: CASSHTGEGYGYTF. Written as DNA, the CDR3 is TGTGCCAGCAGCCATACAGGGGAAGGCTATGGCTACACCTTC.

The chain uses TRBV5-1 and TRBJ2-1; 9 bases match TRBD1. The CDR3 extends over 18 amino acids. The trim removed 3 bases at V and 8 bases at J, leaving 18 bases unmatched. CDR1 is SGHRS and CDR2 is YFSETQ in the germline V gene. DNA of the CDR3: TGCGCCAGCAGCTCCCCTCCCTTACGGGACAGGGTCGTAGATGAGCAGTTCTTC. It codes for CASSSPPLRDRVVDEQFF.

This chain uses TRBV5-6 with TRBJ2-3; no clear D. The V end lost 0 bases, the J end lost 4 bases, and 9 bases lay between the germline ends. Germline CDR1 SGHDT, CDR2 YYEEEE. The CDR3 has 14 residues. CDR3 nucleotides: TGTGCCAGCAGCTTGGAAGGATATCCAGATACGCAGTATTTT. It codes for CASSLEGYPDTQYF. The variable domain in full, with the rest retrieved from reference TRBV5-6 and TRBJ2-3, is DAGVTQSPTHLIKTRGQQVTLRCSPKSGHDTVSWYQQALGQGPQFIFQYYEEEERQRGNFPDRFSGHQFPNYSSELNVNALLLGDSALYLCASSLEGYPDTQYFGPGTRLTVL.

The rearrangement joins TRBV6-5 to TRBJ2-7, with 7 bases aligning to TRBD2. Germline CDR1 and CDR2: MNHEY and SVGAGI. V lost 6 bases, J lost 2 bases, and 10 bases stayed unmatched. The CDR3 spans 15 residues. The CDR3 reads CASSPLGGGTYEQYF. In DNA, the CDR3 is TGTGCCAGCAGCCCCCTGGGGGGGGGAACCTACGAGCAGTACTTC.

This rearrangement joins TRBV6-6 to TRBJ1-2; TRBD1 matches 7 bases. The CDR3 spans 13 residues. Per the germline V gene, CDR1 is MNHNY and CDR2 is SVGAGI (reference sequence). J lost 6 bases, V lost 4 bases, and 5 bases had no gene match. The DNA of the CDR3 is TGTGCCAGCAGTTTTACAGGGGATAATGGCTACACCTTC. It yields the protein CASSFTGDNGYTF.

As for this clone: At one boundary the junction diverges from the germline segment, which might be a read error. V is TRBV7-8 and J is TRBJ2-7; D unresolved. CDR3 length: 14 amino acids. CDR1 SGHVS and CDR2 FQNEAQ come from the germline V gene. CDR3 nucleotides: TGTGTCAGCTGCGACAACGGGCTCCCGCCCGAGCAGTACTTC. It encodes CVSCDNGLPPEQYF. Full variable domain (rest looked up from reference TRBV7-8 and TRBJ2-7): GAGVSQSPRYKVAKRGQDVALRCDPISGHVSLFWYQQALGQGPEFLTYFQNEAQLDKSGLPSDRFFAERPEGSVSTLKIQRTQQEDSAVYLCVSCDNGLPPEQYFGPGTRLTVT.

This clone was seen once. This chain's CDR3 is CASSLPSGRAGNEQFF. The CDR3 DNA sequence: TGTGCCAGCAGTTTACCAAGCGGGAGGGCCGGGAATGAGCAGTTCTTC. The chain has TRBV28 and TRBJ2-1; 10 nucleotides match TRBD2. Germline CDR1 reads MDHEN; CDR2 reads SYDVKM. The CDR3 loop spans 16 amino acids. V was clipped by 2 bases and J by 7 bases; unmatched bases: 8.

This chain links TRBV27 with TRBJ1-2; the match to TRBD1 covers 11 bases. The ends lost 7 bases at V and 5 bases at J; junction bases unmatched: 18. The CDR3 is 18 residues long. Germline V gene lookup returns CDR1 MNHEY and CDR2 SMNVEV (reference sequence). The CDR3 DNA is TGTGCCAGCACCCTAATCGGGGGGACAGGGGGGTCCCTTTATGGCTACACCTTC. Residues: CASTLIGGTGGSLYGYTF.

This clone occurred once. The V and J genes are TRBV19 and TRBJ2-2; D unresolved. V gave up 0 bases and J gave up 6 bases, with 8 bases separating them. The CDR3 sequence is 14 residues long. Looked up from germline, CDR1 is LNHDA and CDR2 is SQIVND (reference sequence). DNA of the CDR3: TGTGCCAGTAGTATAGATCATGGGGCCGGGGAGCTGTTTTTT. Translation gives CASSIDHGAGELFF.

The rearrangement joins TRBV7-9 to TRBJ2-3, with 11 bases matching TRBD2. Germline V gene sequence: CDR1 SEHNR, CDR2 FQNEAQ (reference sequence). V shed 6 bases, J shed 3 bases, and the junction held 8 bases outside the gene matches. The CDR3 extends over 16 amino acids. CDR3 sequence (DNA): TGTGCCAGCAGTTATGTAGCGGGAGGGCCGACAGATACGCAGTATTTT. It yields the protein CASSYVAGGPTDTQYF.

The gene calls are TRBV15 and TRBJ2-5; D call uncertain. Germline V lookup: CDR1 LNHNV, CDR2 YYDKDF (reference sequence). Trimming removed 0 bases at V and 1 base at J, with 12 bases between. The CDR3 covers 16 residues. The CDR3 spells CATSRDSVHLQETQYF. The CDR3 DNA reads TGTGCCACCAGCAGAGACTCGGTGCATCTCCAAGAGACCCAGTACTTC.

The chain has TRBV28 and TRBJ2-7; 8 positions match TRBD2. The V gene end was trimmed by 8 bases and the J gene end by 1 base; junction bases not matched to a gene: 22. The CDR3 is made up of 19 amino acids. Germline CDR1 and CDR2: MDHEN and SYDVKM. The CDR3 DNA sequence: TGTGCCAGCCGTTCTTTGGCGGTGGTGCCGGGGGGGCCTTCCTACGAGCAGTACTTC. Its protein product is CASRSLAVVPGGPSYEQYF.

This clone was observed a single time. The chain employs TRBV4-1 and TRBJ2-6; TRBD1 agrees at 7 bases. The CDR3 extends over 17 amino acids. Losses at the gene ends were 4 bases for V and 0 bases for J; bases not matched to a gene: 6. Germline values: CDR1 MGHRA, CDR2 YSYEKL. As DNA, the CDR3 is TGCGCCAGCAGCCGAGGGGGCTCCCTCTCTGGGGCCAACGTCCTGACTTTC. Translated, it gives CASSRGGSLSGANVLTF.

The chain has TRBV28 and TRBJ1-1, with D uncertain. V lost 5 bases and J lost 0, with 10 bases in between. The germline gives CDR1 MDHEN, CDR2 SYDVKM. This CDR3 region has 14 residues. The CDR3 here is CASSGTIMNTEAFF. CDR3 bases: TGTGCCAGCAGTGGTACGATCATGAACACTGAAGCTTTCTTT. The variable domain in full, completed from reference TRBV28 and TRBJ1-1, reads DVKVTQSSRYLVKRTGEKVFLECVQDMDHENMFWYRQDPGLGLRLIYFSYDVKMKEKGDIPEGYSVSREKKERFSLILESASTNQTSMYLCASSGTIMNTEAFFGQGTRLTVV.

The chain is built from TRBV4-2 and TRBJ1-2; maybe TRBD1 (5 bases). Trimming shortened V by 2 bases and J by 10 bases, and 20 bases separated the two germline ends. CDR1 LGHNA and CDR2 YNFKEQ come from the germline V gene. The CDR3 is made up of 15 amino acids. CDR3 sequence reads: CASSQPVLGTQDYTF. The CDR3 bases are TGTGCCAGCAGCCAACCGGTACTCGGGACCCAAGACTACACCTTC.

The genes are TRBV7-9 and TRBJ1-2, with TRBD1 matching over 9 bases. Germline assignment: CDR1 SEHNR and CDR2 FQNEAQ (reference sequence). J gave up 4 bases and V 1 base, and 7 bases lay outside the gene matches. This CDR3 spans 16 amino acids. The CDR3 protein is CASSLEAGQGVYGYTF. The CDR3, as DNA: TGTGCCAGCAGCTTAGAGGCGGGACAGGGAGTCTATGGCTACACCTTC.

The chain employs TRBV5-1 and TRBJ2-7; D gene uncertain. The germline V and J ends were trimmed by 0 bases and 3 bases, with 7 bases remaining between them. Germline lookup yields CDR1 SGHRS and CDR2 YFSETQ. The CDR3 has 13 amino acids. The CDR3 loop reads CASSLAFGYEQYF. The CDR3 DNA reads as TGCGCCAGCAGCTTGGCTTTCGGCTACGAGCAGTACTTC.

V gene TRBV9 combines with J gene TRBJ2-3, with TRBD2 as a possible D gene (5 bases). V lost 4 bases to trimming and J lost 4 bases, with 19 bases between them. The CDR3 is 16 amino acids. The germline V gene encodes CDR1 SGDLS and CDR2 YYNGEE. The CDR3 DNA follows: TGTGCCAGCAGCTCCTACCCGGACTTCGGGGCAGATACGCAGTATTTT. Translated, it gives CASSSYPDFGADTQYF. The variable domain in full, with the rest retrieved from reference TRBV9 and TRBJ2-3, is DSGVTQTPKHLITATGQRVTLRCSPRSGDLSVYWYQQSLDQGLQFLIQYYNGEERAKGNILERFSAQQFPDLHSELNLSSLELGDSALYFCASSSYPDFGADTQYFGPGTRLTVL.

The genes are TRBV9 and TRBJ1-4; 10 nucleotides align to TRBD1. The CDR3 loop spans 15 amino acids. Trimming removed 3 bases from V and 8 bases from J; junction bases left unmatched: 7. Germline CDR1 reads SGDLS; CDR2 reads YYNGEE. The CDR3 DNA follows: TGTGCCAGCAGCGCCTGGACAGGGGGGGGCGAAAAACTGTTTTTT. Protein product: CASSAWTGGGEKLFF.